The next 19 T cell receptor beta chains were all read from a single sample in a study of regulatory T cells. Antigens of these TCRs are unknown. The PCR used 52 TRBV and 13 TRBJ primers. Only in-frame clones appear in the TCRdb table, and some are missing; sequencing was by immunoSEQ multiplex PCR. The sample includes about 17,000 clones, around 84% of them seen just once. Study-wide results and caveats: In CD3G-deficient patients, conventional CD4+ T cells were enriched for hydrophobic CDR3 residues at positions 6 and 7.

The sequenced material came from conventional CD4+ T cells sorted from blood. All receptors derive from a person aged 25 to 45 with CD3G deficiency.

V and J are TRBV6-6 and TRBJ1-2, with a weak D call TRBD1 (5 bases). Looked up from germline, CDR1 is MNHNY and CDR2 is SVGAGI (reference sequence). The CDR3 runs 15 residues. V gave up 0 bases and J gave up 6 bases, with 14 bases separating them. The CDR3 is CASSYSGRGVNGYTF. The DNA for the CDR3 is TGTGCCAGCAGTTACTCCGGGAGAGGGGTCAATGGCTACACCTTC.

The chain uses TRBV18 and TRBJ1-2, with a tentative D call TRBD1 (5 bases). CDR1 and CDR2 from the germline V gene are KGHSH and LQKENI. The CDR3 has 13 residues. Trimming cost V 3 bases and J 2 bases, with 7 bases left between them. The CDR3 is CASSPRQNYGYTF. CDR3 DNA sequence: TGTGCCAGCTCACCGAGACAGAACTATGGCTACACCTTC.

The chain combines TRBV5-1 with TRBJ1-2; 9 nucleotides line up with TRBD1. With 2 bases clipped from V and 4 bases from J, the junction kept 12 bases outside the gene matches. Germline V gives CDR1 SGHRS, CDR2 YFSETQ. The CDR3 is 17 residues long. For the CDR3, the DNA is TGCGCCAGCAGCTTTGCTCCGGGACAGGGCCGGACCTATGGCTACACCTTC. This sequence encodes CASSFAPGQGRTYGYTF. The full variable domain, its missing parts supplied by reference TRBV5-1 and TRBJ1-2, is KAGVTQTPRYLIKTRGQQVTLSCSPISGHRSVSWYQQTPGQGLQFLFEYFSETQRNKGNFPGRFSGRQFSNSRSEMNVSTLELGDSALYLCASSFAPGQGRTYGYTFGSGTRLTVV.

This clone has a single count. The chain is built from TRBV18 and TRBJ2-1; 11 bases fit TRBD1. Losses at the gene ends were 5 bases for V and 7 bases for J; bases not matched to a gene: 7. Germline V gene sequence: CDR1 KGHSH, CDR2 LQKENI. The CDR3 length is 15 residues. The CDR3 DNA reads as TGTGCCAGCTCAGTCGGACAGGGGGCTTGGAATGAGCAGTTCTTC. Residues: CASSVGQGAWNEQFF. The full variable domain, in which reference TRBV18 and TRBJ2-1 provide the parts outside the CDR3, is NAGVMQNPRHLVRRRGQEARLRCSPMKGHSHVYWYRQLPEEGLKFMVYLQKENIIDESGMPKERFSAEFPKEGPSILRIQQVVRGDSAAYFCASSVGQGAWNEQFFGPGTRLTVL.

The chain links TRBV18 to TRBJ1-1; maybe TRBD1 (5 bases). CDR3 length: 15 amino acids. Germline-derived CDR1 and CDR2 are KGHSH and LQKENI. The germline V and J ends were trimmed by 3 bases and 6 bases, with 17 bases remaining between them. The CDR3 here is CASSPTASPRAEAFF. CDR3 in DNA: TGTGCCAGCTCACCGACAGCTTCTCCCAGGGCTGAAGCTTTCTTT.

V gene TRBV7-9 combines with J gene TRBJ2-5, with a tentative D call TRBD1 (6 bases). The CDR3 is made up of 12 amino acids. Trimming stripped 5 bases from V and 6 bases from J, with 10 bases between. Germline loops: CDR1 SEHNR, CDR2 FQNEAQ (reference sequence). CDR3 DNA: TGTGCCAGCAGCCAGGGGTCGCAGACCCAGTACTTC. Residues: CASSQGSQTQYF.

V gene TRBV6-1 combines with J gene TRBJ1-5; no clear D. Germline CDR1 reads MNHNS; CDR2 reads SASEGT. Trimming stripped 2 bases from V and 10 bases from J, with 9 bases between. The CDR3 is 12 amino acids. CDR3 sequence: CASSEPDLPQHF. For the CDR3, the DNA is TGTGCCAGCAGTGAACCGGATTTACCCCAGCATTTT.

J is TRBJ2-6 and V is TRBV5-1; D gene uncertain. Germline CDR1 is SGHRS and CDR2 is YFSETQ. The CDR3 covers 15 residues. V was trimmed by 4 bases and J by 2 bases, leaving 10 bases between them. CDR3 region: CASSLLGPGANVLTF. CDR3 bases: TGCGCCAGCAGCCTATTAGGGCCTGGGGCCAACGTCCTGACTTTC.

The V and J genes are TRBV6-1 and TRBJ1-5; D is ambiguous. The V gene lost 3 bases and the J gene lost 7 bases, with 13 bases spanning the gap. CDR1 is MNHNS, CDR2 SASEGT, per germline. The CDR3 length is 14 residues. The CDR3 DNA reads TGTGCCAGCAGTGATTTGGGGTATAGGCAGCCCCAGCATTTT. This translates into CASSDLGYRQPQHF.

V gene TRBV28 combines with J gene TRBJ1-1; tentatively, D is TRBD1 (6 bases). This CDR3 has 16 residues. Germline CDR1 reads MDHEN; CDR2 reads SYDVKM. Trimming cost V 6 bases and J 3 bases, with 20 bases left between them. CDR3 nucleotides: TGTGCCAGCAGACGGGACACCGCATACGGGGACACTGAAGCTTTCTTT. Translating gives CASRRDTAYGDTEAFF.

The chain uses TRBV28 and TRBJ1-5; D is undetermined. CDR1 and CDR2 from the germline V gene are MDHEN and SYDVKM. The V end was cut by 5 bases, the J end by 2 bases, with 16 bases between. This CDR3 spans 16 amino acids. The CDR3 DNA reads TGTGCCAGCAGTCCACACGGGGTAGTCCGCAATCAGCCCCAGCATTTT. As protein: CASSPHGVVRNQPQHF.

Here the CDR3 reads CASTKPGQGAGQPQHF. The DNA of the CDR3 is TGTGCCAGCACCAAACCGGGACAGGGGGCCGGACAGCCCCAGCATTTT. The chain employs TRBV7-9 and TRBJ1-5; 12 bases fit TRBD1. There are 16 residues in the CDR3. V gave up 7 bases and J gave up 7 bases; unmatched junction bases: 11. Germline V gene data show CDR1 as SEHNR and CDR2 as FQNEAQ (reference sequence).

V usage is TRBV7-8 and J usage is TRBJ2-3; weak D call: TRBD2 (5 bases). In germline, CDR1 is SGHVS, CDR2 FQNEAQ. The CDR3 totals 15 residues. V shed 5 bases and J shed 1 base, with 13 bases lying between them. Here the CDR3 DNA reads TGTGCCAGCAGCCCCTTGGGCGGGCGCACAGATACGCAGTATTTT. It yields the protein CASSPLGGRTDTQYF.

This rearrangement joins TRBV6-1 to TRBJ1-1; D not certain. The CDR3 is 13 residues long. Trimming left V 2 bases short and J 5 bases short, with 9 bases between. Germline V lookup: CDR1 MNHNS, CDR2 SASEGT. CDR3 region: CASSERMPTEAFF. CDR3 DNA: TGTGCCAGCAGTGAAAGGATGCCAACTGAAGCTTTCTTT.

V gene TRBV6-1 combines with J gene TRBJ2-1, with D perhaps given as TRBD1 or TRBD2 (6 bases each). Trimming removed 1 base at V and 1 base at J, with 14 bases between. Per germline, CDR1 MNHNS and CDR2 SASEGT. This CDR3 comprises 17 residues. The CDR3 nucleotides read TGTGCCAGCAGTGAAGGGGGTACAGGGAGGTCCTACAATGAGCAGTTCTTC. This encodes CASSEGGTGRSYNEQFF.

The rearrangement links TRBV5-5 to TRBJ2-1; the D gene could be TRBD1 or TRBD2 (5 bases each). Germline V CDR1 and CDR2: SGHKS, YYEKEE (reference sequence). The CDR3 sequence is 15 residues long. With 4 bases removed from V and 2 bases from J, the gap between germline ends came to 13 bases. The CDR3 reads CASSRGAATYNEQFF. In DNA, the CDR3 is TGTGCCAGCAGCCGAGGGGCGGCAACCTACAATGAGCAGTTCTTC.

The chain combines TRBV11-2 with TRBJ2-2, with D maybe TRBD2 (6 bases). Germline V gene lookup returns CDR1 SGHAT and CDR2 FQNNGV. With 5 bases removed from V and 0 bases from J, the gap between germline ends came to 10 bases. This CDR3 region has 15 residues. The CDR3 here is CASSRTTTNTGELFF. The CDR3 DNA reads as TGTGCCAGCAGCCGGACTACCACGAACACCGGGGAGCTGTTTTTT.

The rearrangement joins TRBV7-2 to TRBJ2-3; TRBD2 matches at 10 bases. Germline CDR1 SGHTA, CDR2 FQGNSA. Trimming removed 5 bases from V and 1 base from J; junction bases left unmatched: 3. The CDR3 has 15 residues. CDR3 region: CASSHGLAGTDTQYF. CDR3 coding DNA: TGTGCCAGCAGCCACGGACTAGCGGGCACAGATACGCAGTATTTT.

This chain uses TRBV7-9 with TRBJ2-1, with 9 bases fitting TRBD2. The CDR3 is 17 residues long. Looked up from germline, CDR1 is SEHNR and CDR2 is FQNEAQ (reference sequence). V was pared by 1 base and J by 3 bases, with 7 bases of the junction left unmatched. CDR3 nucleotides: TGTGCCAGCAGCTTAGGGTCTCTAGCGGGACGCTACAATGAGCAGTTCTTC. It translates to CASSLGSLAGRYNEQFF.